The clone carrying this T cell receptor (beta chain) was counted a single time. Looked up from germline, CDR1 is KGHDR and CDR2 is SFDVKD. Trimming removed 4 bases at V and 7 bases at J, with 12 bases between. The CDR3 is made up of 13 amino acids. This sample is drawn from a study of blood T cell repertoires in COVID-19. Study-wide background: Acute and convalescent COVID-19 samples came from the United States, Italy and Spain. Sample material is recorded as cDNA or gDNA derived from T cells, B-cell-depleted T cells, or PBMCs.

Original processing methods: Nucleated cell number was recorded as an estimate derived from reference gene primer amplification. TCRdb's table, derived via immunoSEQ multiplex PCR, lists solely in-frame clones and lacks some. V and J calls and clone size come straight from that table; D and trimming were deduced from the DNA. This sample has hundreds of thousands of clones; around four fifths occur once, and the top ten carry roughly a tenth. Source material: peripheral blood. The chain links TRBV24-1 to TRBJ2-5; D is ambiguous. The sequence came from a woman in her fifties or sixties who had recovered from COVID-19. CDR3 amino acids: CATSDPLGSTQYF. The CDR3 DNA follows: TGTGCCACCAGTGACCCCCTCGGGTCGACCCAGTACTTC.